The rows below give T cell receptor beta chains drawn from one sample of a study of cytomegalovirus exposure and HLA in healthy donors. Measured with immunoSEQ multiplex PCR; TCRdb has only the in-frame clones, and not every one. The sample lists about 200,000 clones, 60% to 85% occurring once. Source material: PBMCs. The receptors were sampled from a man aged 40-49 years in good health and CMV-seronegative. The CDR3 runs from the conserved cysteine through the conserved F or W. The order of the fields is clone size, V gene, J gene, D gene, CDR3 protein, CDR3 DNA. A D gene is named only where the DNA matches it firmly. Not every row has a clone size; where given, it reads once, few, many or a size class.

clone_size: .
v_call: TRBV4-2
j_call: TRBJ2-1
d_call: TRBD2
cdr3_aa: CASSQGWEGPVF
cdr3_nt: TGTGCCAGCAGCCAAGGATGGGAGGGACCCGTCTTC

clone_size: .
v_call: TRBV25-1
j_call: TRBJ1-3
d_call: .
cdr3_aa: CASSAAGSLSGNTIYF
cdr3_nt: TGTGCCAGCAGTGCTGCCGGGTCTCTCTCTGGAAACACCATATATTTT

clone_size: .
v_call: TRBV9
j_call: TRBJ1-2
d_call: .
cdr3_aa: CASTDAGVTGYTF
cdr3_nt: TGTGCCAGCACTGACGCAGGGGTGACTGGCTACACCTTC

clone_size: once
v_call: TRBV4-3
j_call: TRBJ2-7
d_call: .
cdr3_aa: CASSQDVGALYEQYF
cdr3_nt: TGCGCCAGCAGCCAAGATGTAGGGGCCCTTTACGAGCAGTACTTC

clone_size: few
v_call: TRBV20-1
j_call: TRBJ1-1
d_call: .
cdr3_aa: CSANGEQAFF
cdr3_nt: TGCAGTGCTAATGGGGAGCAAGCTTTCTTT

clone_size: .
v_call: TRBV27
j_call: TRBJ2-3
d_call: TRBD2
cdr3_aa: CASGRAGSDTQYF
cdr3_nt: TGTGCCAGCGGGAGGGCGGGGTCAGATACGCAGTATTTT

clone_size: .
v_call: TRBV2
j_call: TRBJ2-7
d_call: TRBD1
cdr3_aa: CASRERTGAYEQYF
cdr3_nt: TGTGCCAGCCGTGAGAGGACAGGAGCCTACGAGCAGTACTTC

clone_size: once
v_call: TRBV9
j_call: TRBJ2-1
d_call: .
cdr3_aa: CASSEARPSRFNEQFF
cdr3_nt: TGTGCCAGCAGCGAGGCTAGGCCTAGCCGATTCAATGAGCAGTTCTTC

clone_size: once
v_call: TRBV7-9
j_call: TRBJ1-5
d_call: .
cdr3_aa: CASSRDSNQPQHF
cdr3_nt: TGTGCCAGCAGCCGTGACAGTAATCAGCCCCAGCATTTT

clone_size: .
v_call: TRBV7-3
j_call: TRBJ1-3
d_call: .
cdr3_aa: CASSPGGFGNTIYF
cdr3_nt: TGTGCCAGCAGCCCCGGGGGGTTTGGAAACACCATATATTTT

clone_size: few
v_call: TRBV6-5
j_call: TRBJ1-5
d_call: .
cdr3_aa: CASSFEGAQHF
cdr3_nt: TGTGCCAGCAGTTTTGAGGGGGCCCAGCATTTT

clone_size: .
v_call: TRBV18
j_call: TRBJ2-1
d_call: TRBD1
cdr3_aa: CASSRWTGGDNEQFF
cdr3_nt: TGTGCCAGCTCACGTTGGACAGGGGGTGACAATGAGCAGTTCTTC

clone_size: .
v_call: TRBV2
j_call: TRBJ1-5
d_call: TRBD1
cdr3_aa: CASSEDRGSNQPQHF
cdr3_nt: TGTGCCAGCAGTGAGGACAGGGGGAGCAATCAGCCCCAGCATTTT

clone_size: .
v_call: TRBV27
j_call: TRBJ1-4
d_call: .
cdr3_aa: CASSSLPGRSFGKLFF
cdr3_nt: TGTGCCAGCAGTTCTCTACCGGGAAGGTCGTTCGGAAAACTGTTTTTT

clone_size: .
v_call: TRBV7-6
j_call: TRBJ2-5
d_call: TRBD2
cdr3_aa: CASSPRLAGGTMTQYF
cdr3_nt: TGTGCCAGCAGCCCTCGACTAGCGGGGGGCACCATGACCCAGTACTTC

clone_size: .
v_call: TRBV5-1
j_call: TRBJ2-5
d_call: .
cdr3_aa: CASSRGGFTKETQYF
cdr3_nt: TGCGCCAGCAGCCGAGGGGGTTTTACCAAAGAGACCCAGTACTTC

clone_size: .
v_call: TRBV19
j_call: TRBJ2-7
d_call: TRBD1
cdr3_aa: CASSIGQGVEQYF
cdr3_nt: TGTGCCAGTAGTATTGGACAGGGGGTAGAGCAGTACTTC

clone_size: .
v_call: TRBV6-1
j_call: TRBJ2-7
d_call: TRBD1
cdr3_aa: CASGQVRYF
cdr3_nt: TGTGCCAGCGGACAGGTGAGGTACTTC

clone_size: .
v_call: TRBV21-1
j_call: TRBJ2-1
d_call: .
cdr3_aa: CASSKALLGGRAHNEQFF
cdr3_nt: TGTGCCAGCAGCAAAGCGCTTTTGGGCGGGAGGGCTCACAATGAGCAGTTCTTC

clone_size: few
v_call: TRBV5-5
j_call: TRBJ1-5
d_call: .
cdr3_aa: CASSLERTAQPQHF
cdr3_nt: TGTGCCAGCAGCTTGGAGAGGACAGCCCAGCCCCAGCATTTT

clone_size: .
v_call: TRBV7-9
j_call: TRBJ2-1
d_call: TRBD1
cdr3_aa: CASSVTGGSYNEQFF
cdr3_nt: TGTGCCAGCAGCGTTACAGGGGGCTCCTACAATGAGCAGTTCTTC

clone_size: .
v_call: TRBV2
j_call: TRBJ2-7
d_call: .
cdr3_aa: CASIGNEQYF
cdr3_nt: TGTGCCAGCATCGGGAACGAGCAGTACTTC

clone_size: .
v_call: TRBV12-5
j_call: TRBJ2-2
d_call: .
cdr3_aa: CASGLLDGELFF
cdr3_nt: TGTGCTAGTGGTTTATTAGACGGGGAGCTGTTTTTT

clone_size: once
v_call: TRBV2
j_call: TRBJ2-7
d_call: TRBD2
cdr3_aa: CASTLTSGYEQYF
cdr3_nt: TGTGCCAGTACTTTGACTAGCGGGTACGAGCAGTACTTC

clone_size: .
v_call: TRBV5-1
j_call: TRBJ2-7
d_call: TRBD1
cdr3_aa: CASSLDRGVPYEQYF
cdr3_nt: TGCGCCAGCAGCTTGGACAGGGGAGTACCCTACGAGCAGTACTTC

clone_size: .
v_call: TRBV9
j_call: TRBJ1-2
d_call: TRBD1
cdr3_aa: CASTPGQGGYGYTF
cdr3_nt: TGTGCCAGCACTCCGGGGCAGGGGGGCTATGGCTACACCTTC

clone_size: .
v_call: TRBV30
j_call: TRBJ2-1
d_call: TRBD2
cdr3_aa: CAWSVASGRAGLQFF
cdr3_nt: TGTGCCTGGAGTGTAGCTAGCGGGAGGGCTGGGTTGCAGTTCTTC

clone_size: .
v_call: TRBV10-2
j_call: TRBJ2-1
d_call: TRBD1
cdr3_aa: CASRGTGNNEQFF
cdr3_nt: TGCGCCAGCAGAGGGACAGGCAACAATGAGCAGTTCTTC

clone_size: .
v_call: TRBV7-2
j_call: TRBJ2-1
d_call: TRBD2
cdr3_aa: CASSLFSPGLADNEQFF
cdr3_nt: TGTGCCAGCAGCTTATTTTCACCGGGACTAGCGGACAATGAGCAGTTCTTC

clone_size: few
v_call: TRBV9
j_call: TRBJ1-3
d_call: .
cdr3_aa: CASSVETGNSGNTIYF
cdr3_nt: TGTGCCAGCAGCGTAGAAACGGGTAACTCTGGAAACACCATATATTTT

clone_size: .
v_call: TRBV5-6
j_call: TRBJ1-5
d_call: TRBD1
cdr3_aa: CASSLRTGSNQPQHF
cdr3_nt: TGTGCCAGCAGCTTGAGGACAGGCAGCAATCAGCCCCAGCATTTT

clone_size: .
v_call: TRBV7-8
j_call: TRBJ1-1
d_call: .
cdr3_aa: CASSLDREAFF
cdr3_nt: TGTGCCAGCAGCTTAGACAGGGAAGCTTTCTTT

clone_size: .
v_call: TRBV6-1
j_call: TRBJ1-4
d_call: .
cdr3_aa: CASSAPRSVGGTNEKLFF
cdr3_nt: TGTGCCAGCAGTGCCCCCAGGAGTGTCGGAGGAACTAATGAAAAACTGTTTTTT

clone_size: once
v_call: TRBV19
j_call: TRBJ2-7
d_call: .
cdr3_aa: CASSMDRSSGEQYF
cdr3_nt: TGTGCCAGTAGCATGGACAGATCTTCTGGTGAGCAGTACTTC

clone_size: .
v_call: TRBV14
j_call: TRBJ2-7
d_call: TRBD1
cdr3_aa: CASSQDRTGLYEQYF
cdr3_nt: TGTGCCAGCAGCCAAGATAGGACAGGGCTCTACGAGCAGTACTTC